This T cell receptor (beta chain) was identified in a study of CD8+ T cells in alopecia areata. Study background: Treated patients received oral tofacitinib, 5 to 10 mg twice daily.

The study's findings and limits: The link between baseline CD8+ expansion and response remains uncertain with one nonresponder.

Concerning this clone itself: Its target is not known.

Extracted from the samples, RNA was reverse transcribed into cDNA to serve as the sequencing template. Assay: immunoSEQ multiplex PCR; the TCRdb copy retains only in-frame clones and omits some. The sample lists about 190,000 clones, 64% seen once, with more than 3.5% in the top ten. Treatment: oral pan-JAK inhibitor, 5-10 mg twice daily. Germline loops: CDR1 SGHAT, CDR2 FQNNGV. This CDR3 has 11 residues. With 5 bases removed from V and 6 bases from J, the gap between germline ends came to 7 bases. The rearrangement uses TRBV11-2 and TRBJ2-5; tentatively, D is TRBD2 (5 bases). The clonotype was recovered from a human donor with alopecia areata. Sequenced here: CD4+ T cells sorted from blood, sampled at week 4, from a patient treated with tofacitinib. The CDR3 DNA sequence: TGTGCCAGCAGCCGAGGGCAGACCCAGTACTTC. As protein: CASSRGQTQYF.